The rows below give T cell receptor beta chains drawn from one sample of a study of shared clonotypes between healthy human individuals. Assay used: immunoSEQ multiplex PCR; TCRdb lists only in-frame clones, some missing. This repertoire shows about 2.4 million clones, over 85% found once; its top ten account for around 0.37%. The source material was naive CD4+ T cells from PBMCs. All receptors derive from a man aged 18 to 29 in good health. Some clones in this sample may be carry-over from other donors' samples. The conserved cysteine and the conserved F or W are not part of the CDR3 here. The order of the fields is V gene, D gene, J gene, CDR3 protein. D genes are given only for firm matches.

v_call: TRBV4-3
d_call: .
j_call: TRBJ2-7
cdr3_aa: ASSQDTFISYEQY

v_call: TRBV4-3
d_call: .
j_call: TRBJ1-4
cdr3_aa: ASSHTKGSGTSAEKLF

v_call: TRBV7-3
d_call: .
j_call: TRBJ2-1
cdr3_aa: ASSLSSPPYNEQF

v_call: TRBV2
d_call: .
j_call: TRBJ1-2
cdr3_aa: ASIWGNYGYT

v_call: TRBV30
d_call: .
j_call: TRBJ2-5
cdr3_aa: AWSQAGGETQY

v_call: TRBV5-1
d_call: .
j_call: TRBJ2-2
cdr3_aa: ASSSGWGGANTGELF

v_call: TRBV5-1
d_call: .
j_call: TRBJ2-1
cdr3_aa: ASSADGRSSYNEQF

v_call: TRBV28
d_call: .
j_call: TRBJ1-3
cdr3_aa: ASSFRQGQPGNTIY

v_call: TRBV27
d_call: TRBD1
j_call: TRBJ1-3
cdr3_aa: ASSSRTGGWSGNTIY

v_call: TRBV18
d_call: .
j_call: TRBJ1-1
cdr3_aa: ASSPPGGVGTEAF

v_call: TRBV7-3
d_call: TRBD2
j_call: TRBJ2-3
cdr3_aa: ASSLGLVDADTQY

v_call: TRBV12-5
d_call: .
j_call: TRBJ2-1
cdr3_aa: ASGLGGVNEQF

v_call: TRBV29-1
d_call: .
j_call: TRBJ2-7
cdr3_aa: SVALGPYEQY

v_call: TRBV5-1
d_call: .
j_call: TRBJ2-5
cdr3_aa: ASSLDLREGETQY

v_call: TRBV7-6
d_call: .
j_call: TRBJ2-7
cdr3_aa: ASSRGFDEQY

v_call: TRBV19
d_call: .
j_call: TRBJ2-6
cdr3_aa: ASRSGDSSGANVLT

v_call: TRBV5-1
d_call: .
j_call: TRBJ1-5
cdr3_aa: ASSLERGQPQH

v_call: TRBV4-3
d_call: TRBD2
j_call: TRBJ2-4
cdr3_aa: ASSQDRLAGAKNIQY

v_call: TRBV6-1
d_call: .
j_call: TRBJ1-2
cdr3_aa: ASSEYYGYT

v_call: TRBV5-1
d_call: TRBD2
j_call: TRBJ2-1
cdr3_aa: ASSSIAGGGEQF

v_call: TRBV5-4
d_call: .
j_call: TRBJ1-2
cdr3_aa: ASSPSGLGHYGYT

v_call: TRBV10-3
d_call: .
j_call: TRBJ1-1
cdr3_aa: AISTSPLDSNEAF

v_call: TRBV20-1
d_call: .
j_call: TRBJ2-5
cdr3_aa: SARDEETQY

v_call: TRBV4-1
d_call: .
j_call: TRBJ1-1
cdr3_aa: ASSQDNALRGPDQL

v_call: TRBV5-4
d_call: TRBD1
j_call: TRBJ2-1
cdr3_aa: ASSPGQGDYNEQF

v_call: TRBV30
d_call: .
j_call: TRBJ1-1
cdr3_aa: AWSRRPSGSEAF

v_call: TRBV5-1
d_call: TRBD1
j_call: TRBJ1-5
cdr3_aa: ASSLEGTGNQPQH

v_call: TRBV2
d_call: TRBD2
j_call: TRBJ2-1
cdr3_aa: ASNPRTSGWDDEQF

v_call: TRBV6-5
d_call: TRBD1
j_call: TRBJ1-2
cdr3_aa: ASSYSGQGTGGYT

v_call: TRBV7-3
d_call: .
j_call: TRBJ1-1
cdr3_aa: ASSLIPTGGAF

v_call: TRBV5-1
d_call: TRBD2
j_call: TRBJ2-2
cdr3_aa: ASSLIAGGGTGELF

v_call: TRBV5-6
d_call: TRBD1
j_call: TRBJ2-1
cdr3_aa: ASSLRTGGHYNEQF

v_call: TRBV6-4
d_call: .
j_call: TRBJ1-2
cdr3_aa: ATILGYT

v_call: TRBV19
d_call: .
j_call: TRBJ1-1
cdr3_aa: ASSKLDREAF

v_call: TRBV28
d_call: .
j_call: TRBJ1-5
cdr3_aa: ASKGVSNQPQH

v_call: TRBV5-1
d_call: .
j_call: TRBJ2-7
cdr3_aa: ASSSGPVSYEQY

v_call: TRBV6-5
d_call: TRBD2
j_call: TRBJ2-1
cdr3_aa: ASSRPGLGVNEQF

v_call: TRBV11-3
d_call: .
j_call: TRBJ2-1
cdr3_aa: ASSLEGLAAEQF

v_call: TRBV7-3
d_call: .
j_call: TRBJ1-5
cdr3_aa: ASSSGNSDSNQPQH